This T cell receptor (beta chain) is from a study of cytomegalovirus exposure and HLA in healthy donors. Study outcomes and limitations: There were around 160 TCR beta chains listed as cytomegalovirus-associated.

With regard to this clone: Its antigen is currently unknown.

Germline V gives CDR1 SGHNT, CDR2 YYREEE (reference sequence). V was shortened by 9 bases and J by 1 base, with 15 bases between the two germline ends. The CDR3 is made up of 14 amino acids. The data were produced by immunoSEQ multiplex PCR, yet TCRdb's version contains in-frame clones alone and is incomplete. The repertoire holds 300,000 to 400,000 clones, with 80% to 90% as singletons. The sequencing input was PBMCs. V is TRBV5-4 and J is TRBJ2-3, with a weak D call TRBD2 (7 bases). This receptor was taken from a woman aged 18-30 years in good health and CMV-seronegative. CDR3 loop: CAITTGRGTDTQYF. CDR3 sequence (DNA): TGTGCCATTACTACAGGGAGGGGCACAGATACGCAGTATTTT.